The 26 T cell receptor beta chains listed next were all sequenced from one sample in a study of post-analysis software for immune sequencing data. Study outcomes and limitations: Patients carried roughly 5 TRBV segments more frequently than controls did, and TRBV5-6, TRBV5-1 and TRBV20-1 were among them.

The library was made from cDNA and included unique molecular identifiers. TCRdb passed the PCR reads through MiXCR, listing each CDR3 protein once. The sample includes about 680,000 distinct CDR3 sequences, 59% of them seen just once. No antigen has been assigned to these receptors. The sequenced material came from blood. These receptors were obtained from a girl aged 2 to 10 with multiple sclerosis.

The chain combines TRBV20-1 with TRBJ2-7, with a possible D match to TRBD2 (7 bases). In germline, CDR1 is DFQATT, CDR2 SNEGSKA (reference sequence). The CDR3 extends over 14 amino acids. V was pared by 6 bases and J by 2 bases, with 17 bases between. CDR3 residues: CSAGGPRGAYEQYF. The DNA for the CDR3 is TGCAGTGCCGGGGGGCCCCGGGGTGCCTACGAGCAGTACTTC.

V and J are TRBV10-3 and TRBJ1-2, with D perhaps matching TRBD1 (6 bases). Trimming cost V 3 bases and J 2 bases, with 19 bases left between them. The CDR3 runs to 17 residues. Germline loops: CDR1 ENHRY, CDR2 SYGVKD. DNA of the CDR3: TGTGCCATCAGTGACCCAGGGGTCTCGGTATTAAACTATGGCTACACCTTC. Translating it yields CAISDPGVSVLNYGYTF.

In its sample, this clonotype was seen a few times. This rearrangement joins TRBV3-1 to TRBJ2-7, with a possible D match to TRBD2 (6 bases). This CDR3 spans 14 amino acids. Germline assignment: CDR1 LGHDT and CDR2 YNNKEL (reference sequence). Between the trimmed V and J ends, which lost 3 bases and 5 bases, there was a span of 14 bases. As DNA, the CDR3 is TGTGCCAGCAGCCAGGGGGGAGCGCGGGACGAGCAGTACTTC. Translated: CASSQGGARDEQYF.

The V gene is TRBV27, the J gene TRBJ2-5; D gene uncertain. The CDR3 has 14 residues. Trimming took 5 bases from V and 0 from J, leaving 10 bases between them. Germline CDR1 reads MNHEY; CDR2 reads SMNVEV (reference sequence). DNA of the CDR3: TGTGCCAGCAGTCTCAACGCCGACCAAGAGACCCAGTACTTC. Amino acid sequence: CASSLNADQETQYF.

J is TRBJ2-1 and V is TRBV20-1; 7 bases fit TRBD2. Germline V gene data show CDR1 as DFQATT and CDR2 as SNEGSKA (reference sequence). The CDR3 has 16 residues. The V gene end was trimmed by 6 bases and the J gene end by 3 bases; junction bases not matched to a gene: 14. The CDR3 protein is CSATPLSSGRYNEQFF. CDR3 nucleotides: TGCAGTGCCACACCCTTATCTAGCGGACGCTACAATGAGCAGTTCTTC.

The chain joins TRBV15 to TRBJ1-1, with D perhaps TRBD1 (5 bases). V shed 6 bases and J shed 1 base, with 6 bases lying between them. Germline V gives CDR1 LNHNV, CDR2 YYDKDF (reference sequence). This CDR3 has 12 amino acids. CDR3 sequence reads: CATSGGNTEAFF. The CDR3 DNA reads TGTGCCACCAGTGGGGGGAACACTGAAGCTTTCTTT.

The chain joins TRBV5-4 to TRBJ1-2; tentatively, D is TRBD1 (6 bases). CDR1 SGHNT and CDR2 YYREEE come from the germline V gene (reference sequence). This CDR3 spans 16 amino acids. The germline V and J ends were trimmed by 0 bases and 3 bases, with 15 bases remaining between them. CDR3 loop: CASSLVGAGVYYGYTF. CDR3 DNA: TGTGCCAGCAGCTTGGTTGGGGCAGGGGTGTACTATGGCTACACCTTC.

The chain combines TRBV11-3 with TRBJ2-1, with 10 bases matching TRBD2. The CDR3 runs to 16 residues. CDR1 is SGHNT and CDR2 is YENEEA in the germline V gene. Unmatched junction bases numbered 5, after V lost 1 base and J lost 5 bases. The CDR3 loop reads CASSLGPSGGNNEQFF. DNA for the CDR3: TGTGCCAGCAGCTTAGGACCTAGCGGGGGAAACAATGAGCAGTTCTTC.

This CDR3 reads CASSQVFSVGGANVLTF. The DNA for the CDR3 is TGCGCCAGCAGCCAAGTCTTTTCCGTGGGGGGGGCCAACGTCCTGACTTTC. The chain joins TRBV4-1 to TRBJ2-6; no clear D. CDR3 length: 17 residues. Germline V gene data show CDR1 as MGHRA and CDR2 as YSYEKL. Trimming stripped 1 base from V and 4 bases from J, with 14 bases between.

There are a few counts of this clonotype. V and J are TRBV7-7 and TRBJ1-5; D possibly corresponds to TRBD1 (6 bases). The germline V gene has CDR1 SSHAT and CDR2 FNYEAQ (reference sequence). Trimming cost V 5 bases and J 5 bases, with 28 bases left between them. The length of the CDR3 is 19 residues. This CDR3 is CASSTQRQVSPYYHQPQHF. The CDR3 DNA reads TGTGCCAGCAGCACCCAACGACAGGTCTCCCCCTATTATCATCAGCCCCAGCATTTT. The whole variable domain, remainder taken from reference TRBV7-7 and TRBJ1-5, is GAGVSQSPRYKVTKRGQDVTLRCDPISSHATLYWYQQALGQGPEFLTYFNYEAQPDKSGLPSDRFSAERPEGSISTLTIQRTEQRDSAMYRCASSTQRQVSPYYHQPQHFGDGTRLSIL.

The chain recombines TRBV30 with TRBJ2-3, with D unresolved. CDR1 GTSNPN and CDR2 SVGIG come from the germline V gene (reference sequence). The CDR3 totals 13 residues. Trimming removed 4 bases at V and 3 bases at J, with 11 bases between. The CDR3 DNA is TGTGCCTGGAACGTTCTGGGGACAGATACGCAGTATTTT. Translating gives CAWNVLGTDTQYF. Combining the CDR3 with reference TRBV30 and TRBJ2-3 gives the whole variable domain SQTIHQWPATLVQPVGSPLSLECTVEGTSNPNLYWYRQAAGRGLQLLFYSVGIGQISSEVPQNLSASRPQDRQFILSSKKLLLSDSGFYLCAWNVLGTDTQYFGPGTRLTVL.

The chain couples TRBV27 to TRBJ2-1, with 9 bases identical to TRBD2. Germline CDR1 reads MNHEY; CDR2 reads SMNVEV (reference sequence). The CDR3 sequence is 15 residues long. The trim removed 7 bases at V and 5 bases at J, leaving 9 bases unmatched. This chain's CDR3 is CASTPGASGDNEQFF. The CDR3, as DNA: TGTGCCAGCACCCCAGGGGCTAGCGGGGACAATGAGCAGTTCTTC.

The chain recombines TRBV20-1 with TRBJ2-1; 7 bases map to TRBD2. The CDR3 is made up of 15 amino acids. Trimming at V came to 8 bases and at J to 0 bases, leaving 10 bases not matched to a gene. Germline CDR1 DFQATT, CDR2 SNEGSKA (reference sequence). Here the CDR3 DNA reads TGCAGTCGGAGTGCGGGAGCGCTCTCCTACAATGAGCAGTTCTTC. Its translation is CSRSAGALSYNEQFF.

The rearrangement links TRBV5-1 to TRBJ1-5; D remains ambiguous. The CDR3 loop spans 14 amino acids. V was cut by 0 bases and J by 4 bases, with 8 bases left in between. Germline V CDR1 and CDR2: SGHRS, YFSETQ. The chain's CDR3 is CASSLGSVNQPQHF. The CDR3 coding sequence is TGCGCCAGCAGCTTGGGGTCAGTTAATCAGCCCCAGCATTTT.

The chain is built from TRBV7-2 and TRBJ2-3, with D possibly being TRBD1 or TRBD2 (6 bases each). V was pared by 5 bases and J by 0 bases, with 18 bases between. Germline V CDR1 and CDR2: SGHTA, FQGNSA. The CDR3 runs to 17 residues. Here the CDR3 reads CASSLFGGPLSTDTQYF. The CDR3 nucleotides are TGTGCCAGCAGCCTTTTCGGGGGCCCCCTTAGCACAGATACGCAGTATTTT.

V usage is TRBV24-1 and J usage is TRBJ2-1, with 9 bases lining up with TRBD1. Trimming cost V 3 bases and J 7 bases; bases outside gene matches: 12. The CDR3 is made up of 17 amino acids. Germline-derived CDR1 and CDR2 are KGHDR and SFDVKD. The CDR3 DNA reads TGTGCCACCAGTGATCCAGACCCGGGACAGGGAACAAATGAGCAGTTCTTC. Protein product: CATSDPDPGQGTNEQFF.

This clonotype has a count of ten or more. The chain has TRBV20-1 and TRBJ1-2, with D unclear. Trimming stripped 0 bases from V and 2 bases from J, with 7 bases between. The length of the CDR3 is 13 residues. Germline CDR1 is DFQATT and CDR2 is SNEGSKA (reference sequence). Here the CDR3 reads CSARDQVNYGYTF. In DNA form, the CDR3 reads TGCAGTGCTAGAGATCAAGTAAACTATGGCTACACCTTC.

CDR3 DNA sequence: TGTGCCAGCAGTTCCTCAGCGGACCAAGAGACCCAGTACTTC. This translates into CASSSSADQETQYF. The chain combines TRBV6-5 with TRBJ2-5; possibly TRBD2 for D (5 bases). This CDR3 region has 14 residues. Trimming took off 4 bases at V and 0 bases at J, with 9 bases between the two ends. CDR1 and CDR2 from the germline V gene are MNHEY and SVGAGI.

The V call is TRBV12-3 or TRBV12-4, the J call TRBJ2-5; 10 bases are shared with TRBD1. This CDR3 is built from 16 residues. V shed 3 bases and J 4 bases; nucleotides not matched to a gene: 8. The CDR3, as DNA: TGTGCCAGCAGTTTTTACGGACAGGGGGATTCAGAGACCCAGTACTTC. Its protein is CASSFYGQGDSETQYF.

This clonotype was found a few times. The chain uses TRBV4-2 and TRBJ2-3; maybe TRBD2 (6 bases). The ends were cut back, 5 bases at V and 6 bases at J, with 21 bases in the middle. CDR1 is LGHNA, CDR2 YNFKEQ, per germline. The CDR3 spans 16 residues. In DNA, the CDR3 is TGTGCCAGCAGCGGGGACTCCTTCTCTAAAGGGGATACGCAGTATTTT. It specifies CASSGDSFSKGDTQYF.

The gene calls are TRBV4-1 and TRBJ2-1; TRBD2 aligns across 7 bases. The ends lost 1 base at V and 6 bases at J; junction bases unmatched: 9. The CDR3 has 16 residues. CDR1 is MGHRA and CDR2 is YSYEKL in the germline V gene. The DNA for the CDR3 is TGCGCCAGCAGCCAAGTTCGGGCGGGAGTACGCAATGAGCAGTTCTTC. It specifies CASSQVRAGVRNEQFF.

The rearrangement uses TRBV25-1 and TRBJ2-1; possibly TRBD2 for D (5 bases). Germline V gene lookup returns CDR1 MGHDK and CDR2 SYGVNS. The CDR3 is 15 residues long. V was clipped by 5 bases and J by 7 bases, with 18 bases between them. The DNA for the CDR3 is TGTGCCAGCAGTACCGGGAATGCGGGCCGGAATGAGCAGTTCTTC. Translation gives CASSTGNAGRNEQFF.

The CDR3: CSVISGQGAYEQYF. The CDR3 nucleotides are TGCAGCGTTATTTCGGGACAGGGGGCCTACGAGCAGTACTTC. This chain links TRBV29-1 with TRBJ2-7, with TRBD1 identical over 11 bases. The germline CDR1 and CDR2 sequences are SQVTM and ANQGSEA. V gave up 5 bases and J gave up 2 bases; unmatched junction bases: 5. The CDR3 is 14 amino acids.

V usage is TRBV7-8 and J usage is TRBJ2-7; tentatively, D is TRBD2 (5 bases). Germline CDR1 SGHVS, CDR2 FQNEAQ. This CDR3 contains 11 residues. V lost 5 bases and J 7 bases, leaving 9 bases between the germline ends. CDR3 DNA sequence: TGTGCCAGCAGCCCTGCGGGTGAGCAGTACTTC. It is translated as CASSPAGEQYF.

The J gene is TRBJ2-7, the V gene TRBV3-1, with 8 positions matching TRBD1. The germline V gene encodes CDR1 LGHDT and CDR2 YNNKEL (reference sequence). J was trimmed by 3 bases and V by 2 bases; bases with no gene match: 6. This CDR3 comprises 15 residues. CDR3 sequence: CASSQHLTGGYEQYF. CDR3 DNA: TGTGCCAGCAGCCAACACCTAACAGGGGGCTACGAGCAGTACTTC.

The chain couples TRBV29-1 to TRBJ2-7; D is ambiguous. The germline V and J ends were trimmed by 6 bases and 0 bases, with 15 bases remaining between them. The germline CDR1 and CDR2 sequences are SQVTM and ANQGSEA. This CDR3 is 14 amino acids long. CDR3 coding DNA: TGCAGCGTGTCGGCGCACGACACCTCCTACGAGCAGTACTTC. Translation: CSVSAHDTSYEQYF.